Listed here are 14 T cell receptor beta chains from one sample, sequenced in a study of blood T cell repertoires in COVID-19. Assay: immunoSEQ multiplex PCR; the TCRdb copy retains only in-frame clones and omits some. Among tens of thousands of clones listed, approximately 82% were seen once. Sequenced input: peripheral blood. Every receptor here comes from a woman at least 80 years old with acute or convalescent COVID-19.

V is TRBV27 and J is TRBJ2-7; possibly TRBD1 for D (6 bases). The germline V gene encodes CDR1 MNHEY and CDR2 SMNVEV (reference sequence). The V and J ends lost 5 bases and 2 bases respectively, with 13 bases between them. The CDR3 sequence is 14 residues long. CDR3 sequence reads: CASSRTDSTYEQYF. CDR3 sequence (DNA): TGTGCCAGCAGTCGGACGGACAGCACCTACGAGCAGTACTTC.

The V and J genes are TRBV28 and TRBJ1-2; D is uncertain. The CDR3 contains 16 residues. Between the trimmed V and J ends, which lost 1 base and 0 bases, there was a span of 12 bases. Germline V gives CDR1 MDHEN, CDR2 SYDVKM. The CDR3 is CASSLYLEAPNYGYTF. The CDR3 DNA sequence: TGTGCCAGCAGTTTATATTTGGAGGCTCCTAACTATGGCTACACCTTC.

The rearrangement links TRBV5-1 to TRBJ2-1, with D maybe TRBD2 (5 bases). Deletions cut 4 bases from V and 3 bases from J, with 14 bases between. The CDR3 sequence is 15 residues long. Per the germline V gene, CDR1 is SGHRS and CDR2 is YFSETQ. In DNA form, the CDR3 reads TGCGCCAGCAGCCCCGGGGTAGCGAACTACAATGAGCAGTTCTTC. It translates to CASSPGVANYNEQFF.

As to this clone: The same CDR3 arises from other DNA sequences in this sample as well. This chain joins TRBV28 and TRBJ1-1; 7 bases are shared with TRBD1. The V gene end was trimmed by 2 bases and the J gene end by 6 bases; junction bases not matched to a gene: 6. Germline CDR1 MDHEN, CDR2 SYDVKM. The CDR3 consists of 14 residues. DNA for the CDR3: TGTGCCAGCAGTTTAGACAGGGTGATCGCTGAAGCTTTCTTT. Translating it yields CASSLDRVIAEAFF.

This clone was observed a single time. CDR3 DNA: TGTGCCAGCGGAGCGGGAGTGGTGACCCAGTACTTC. Amino acid sequence: CASGAGVVTQYF. J is TRBJ2-5 and V is TRBV28; 8 nucleotides align to TRBD2. Trimming cost V 8 bases and J 7 bases; bases outside gene matches: 6. This CDR3 has 12 amino acids. The germline CDR1 and CDR2 sequences are MDHEN and SYDVKM.

Points on this clone: The junction does not match germline at one end; this may be a read error. V gene TRBV29-1 combines with J gene TRBJ1-5; TRBD1 agrees at 12 bases. CDR1 is SQVTM and CDR2 is ANQGSEA in the germline V gene. CDR3 length: 16 residues. In DNA, the CDR3 is TGCAGCGCCACCACTGCGGGGACAGGGGGCAACCAGCCCCAGCATTTT. This sequence encodes CSATTAGTGGNQPQHF.

This rearrangement joins TRBV19 to TRBJ1-2, with TRBD1 matching 8 bases. J gave up 0 bases and V 10 bases, and 16 bases lay outside the gene matches. There are 17 residues in the CDR3. The germline V gene encodes CDR1 LNHDA and CDR2 SQIVND (reference sequence). CDR3 loop: CATKSEAGGRSNYGYTF. CDR3 DNA sequence: TGTGCCACCAAGTCAGAGGCAGGGGGCAGATCTAACTATGGCTACACCTTC.

The chain is built from TRBV5-1 and TRBJ2-3, with 14 bases aligning to TRBD2. The CDR3 extends over 15 amino acids. From germline, CDR1 is SGHRS and CDR2 YFSETQ. J gave up 4 bases and V 4 bases, and 2 bases lay outside the gene matches. The CDR3 bases are TGCGCCAGCAGCCCGGGACTAGCGGGAGCAGATACGCAGTATTTT. It yields the protein CASSPGLAGADTQYF.

The rearrangement joins TRBV28 to TRBJ1-2; 9 bases agree with TRBD1. This CDR3 region has 11 residues. The V segment lost 10 bases and the J segment 6 bases; nucleotides outside the gene matches: 3. CDR1 MDHEN and CDR2 SYDVKM come from the germline V gene. The CDR3 region is CAIRTGDGYTF. In nucleotides, the CDR3 is TGTGCCATAAGGACAGGGGATGGCTACACCTTC.

This rearrangement joins TRBV4-2 to TRBJ1-1, with D possibly TRBD1 on 5 matching bases. The ends were cut back, 0 bases at V and 2 bases at J, with 10 bases in the middle. The CDR3 has 15 residues. Germline values: CDR1 LGHNA, CDR2 YNFKEQ. The CDR3 DNA sequence: TGTGCCAGCAGCCAAGATCAGGGCTTAAACACTGAAGCTTTCTTT. Amino acid sequence: CASSQDQGLNTEAFF.

This clone was detected once. This sequence joins TRBV7-8 and TRBJ1-1; 8 bases match TRBD1. The CDR3 consists of 14 residues. The V segment lost 5 bases and the J segment 5 bases; nucleotides outside the gene matches: 7. CDR1 SGHVS and CDR2 FQNEAQ come from the germline V gene. CDR3 nucleotide sequence: TGTGCCAGCAGCGCCGGACAGGGATATACTGAAGCTTTCTTT. This sequence encodes CASSAGQGYTEAFF.

CDR3 in amino acids: CASSLSIGEQFF. Written as DNA, the CDR3 is TGTGCCAGCAGTTTAAGTATCGGTGAGCAGTTCTTC. The chain has TRBV28 and TRBJ2-1; D is undetermined. Germline V lookup: CDR1 MDHEN, CDR2 SYDVKM. The CDR3 covers 12 residues. Trimming took off 2 bases at V and 9 bases at J, with 8 bases between the two ends.

The chain employs TRBV6-6 and TRBJ2-1; TRBD1 aligns across 11 bases. V lost 5 bases to trimming and J lost 6 bases; unmatched junction nucleotides: 12. CDR1 and CDR2 from the germline V gene are MNHNY and SVGAGI (reference sequence). CDR3 length: 17 amino acids. The CDR3 loop reads CASSQDRGLSRLNEQFF. The CDR3 DNA sequence: TGTGCCAGCAGTCAGGACAGGGGGCTATCGCGGCTCAATGAGCAGTTCTTC.

The chain carries TRBV6-2 or TRBV6-3 and TRBJ2-7; 7 nucleotides align to TRBD1. The CDR3 has 14 residues. The V segment lost 5 bases and the J segment 6 bases; nucleotides outside the gene matches: 10. Germline CDR1 and CDR2: MNHEY and SVGEGT. The chain's CDR3 is CASSRDGQVSEQYF. CDR3 coding DNA: TGTGCCAGCAGTCGCGACGGACAGGTTTCCGAGCAGTACTTC.